This T cell receptor beta chain is from a study of blood T cell repertoires in COVID-19. Study details: Nucleic acid was either cDNA or gDNA, and it came from T cells, B-cell-depleted T cells, or PBMCs.

TCRdb's copy holds only in-frame clones and misses some; the assay was immunoSEQ multiplex PCR. The sample includes 100,000 to 150,000 clones, 75% to 90% seen only once; the top ten take about 4.1%. A single count supports this clone. V lost 5 bases, J lost 4 bases, and 12 bases stayed unmatched. Germline assignment: CDR1 SNHLY and CDR2 FYNNEI. This CDR3 has 16 amino acids. Sequenced sample: peripheral blood. The V and J genes are TRBV2 and TRBJ2-3; 7 nucleotides align to TRBD2. The receptor was derived from a man in his 60s with COVID-19, enrolled during active disease. In DNA, the CDR3 is TGTGCCAGCAGTAGGACTGCGAGCGGGGTTTCAGATACGCAGTATTTT. Its protein is CASSRTASGVSDTQYF.